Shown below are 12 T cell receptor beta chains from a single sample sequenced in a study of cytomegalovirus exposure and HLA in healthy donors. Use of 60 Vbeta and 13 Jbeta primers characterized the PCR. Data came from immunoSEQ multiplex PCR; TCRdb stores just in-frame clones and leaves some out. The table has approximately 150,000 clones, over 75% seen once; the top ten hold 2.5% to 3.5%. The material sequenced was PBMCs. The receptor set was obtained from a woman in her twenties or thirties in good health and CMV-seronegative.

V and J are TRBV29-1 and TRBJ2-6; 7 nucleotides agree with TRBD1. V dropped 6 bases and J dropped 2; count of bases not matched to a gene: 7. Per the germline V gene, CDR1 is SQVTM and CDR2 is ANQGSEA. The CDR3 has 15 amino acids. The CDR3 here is CSVAIQGAGANVLTF. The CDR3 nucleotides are TGCAGCGTGGCCATCCAGGGGGCTGGGGCCAACGTCCTGACTTTC.

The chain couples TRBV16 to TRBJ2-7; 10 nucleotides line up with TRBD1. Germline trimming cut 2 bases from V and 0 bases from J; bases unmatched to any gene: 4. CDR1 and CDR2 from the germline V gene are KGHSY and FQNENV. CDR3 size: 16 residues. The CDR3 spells CASSQPGDRGSYEQYF. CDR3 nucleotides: TGTGCCAGCAGCCAACCGGGGGACAGGGGCTCCTACGAGCAGTACTTC.

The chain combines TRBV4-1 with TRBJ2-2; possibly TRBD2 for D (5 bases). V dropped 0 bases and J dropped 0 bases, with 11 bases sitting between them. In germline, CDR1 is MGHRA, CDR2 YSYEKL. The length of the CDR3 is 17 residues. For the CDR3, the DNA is TGCGCCAGCAGCCAAGATCCGGGGAGAACGAACACCGGGGAGCTGTTTTTT. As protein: CASSQDPGRTNTGELFF.

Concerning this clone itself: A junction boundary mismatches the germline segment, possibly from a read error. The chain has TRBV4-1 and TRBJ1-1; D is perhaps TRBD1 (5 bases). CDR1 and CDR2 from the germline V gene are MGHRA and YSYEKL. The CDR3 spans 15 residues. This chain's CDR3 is CASSLPTGGNTGAFF. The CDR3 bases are TGCGCCAGCAGCCTCCCGACGGGGGGGAACACTGGAGCTTTCTTT.

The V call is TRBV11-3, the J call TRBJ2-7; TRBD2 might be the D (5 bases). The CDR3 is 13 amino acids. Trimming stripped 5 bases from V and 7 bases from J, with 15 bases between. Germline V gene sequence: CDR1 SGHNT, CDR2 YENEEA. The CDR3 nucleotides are TGTGCCAGCAGCGTATGGACTGATACAGAGCAGTACTTC. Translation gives CASSVWTDTEQYF.

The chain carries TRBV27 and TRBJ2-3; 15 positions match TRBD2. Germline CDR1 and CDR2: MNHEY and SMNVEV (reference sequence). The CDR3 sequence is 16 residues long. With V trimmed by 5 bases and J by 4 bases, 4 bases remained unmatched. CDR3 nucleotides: TGTGCCAGCAGTCTACGGACTAGCGGGGGGGCAGATACGCAGTATTTT. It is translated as CASSLRTSGGADTQYF.

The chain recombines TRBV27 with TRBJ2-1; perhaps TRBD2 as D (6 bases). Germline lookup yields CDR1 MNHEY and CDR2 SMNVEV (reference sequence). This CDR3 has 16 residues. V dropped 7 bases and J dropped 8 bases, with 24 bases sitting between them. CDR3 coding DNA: TGTGCCAGCACCCCCCGCGGCGGGAAAAAGTCCCATGAGCAGTTCTTC. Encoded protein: CASTPRGGKKSHEQFF.

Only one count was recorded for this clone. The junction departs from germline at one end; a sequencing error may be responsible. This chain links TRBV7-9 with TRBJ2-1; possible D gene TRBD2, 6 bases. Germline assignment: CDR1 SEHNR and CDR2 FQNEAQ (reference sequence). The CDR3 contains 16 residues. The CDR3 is CSSSFLVGGAYNEQFF. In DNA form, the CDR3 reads TGTTCCAGCAGCTTTTTAGTGGGAGGAGCCTACAATGAGCAGTTCTTC.

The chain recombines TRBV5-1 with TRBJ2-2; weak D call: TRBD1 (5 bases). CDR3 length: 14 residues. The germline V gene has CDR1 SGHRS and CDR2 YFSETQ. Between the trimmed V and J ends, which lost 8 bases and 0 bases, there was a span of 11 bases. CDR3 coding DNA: TGCGCCAGTCGACAGCTTCCGAACACCGGGGAGCTGTTTTTT. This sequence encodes CASRQLPNTGELFF.

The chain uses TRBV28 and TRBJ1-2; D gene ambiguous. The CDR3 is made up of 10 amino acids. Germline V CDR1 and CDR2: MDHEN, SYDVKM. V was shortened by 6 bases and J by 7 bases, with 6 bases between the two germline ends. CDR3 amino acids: CASSRGGYTF. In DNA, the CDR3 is TGTGCCAGCAGCCGGGGTGGCTACACCTTC.

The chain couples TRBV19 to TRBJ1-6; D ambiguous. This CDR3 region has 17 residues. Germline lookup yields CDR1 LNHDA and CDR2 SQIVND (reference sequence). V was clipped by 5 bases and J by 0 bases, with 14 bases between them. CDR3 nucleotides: TGTGCCAGTAGTGCACCGGGGAGAAGCTCCTATAATTCACCCCTCCACTTT. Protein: CASSAPGRSSYNSPLHF.

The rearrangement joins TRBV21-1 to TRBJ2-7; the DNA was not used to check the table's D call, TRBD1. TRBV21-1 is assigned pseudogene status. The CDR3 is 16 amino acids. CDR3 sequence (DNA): TGTGCCAGCAGCCTATTAATTGGGACAGGGGTGCACGAGCAGTACTTC. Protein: CASSLLIGTGVHEQYF.